The 19 T cell receptor beta chains below were found in one sample sequenced in a study of blood T cells in healthy people across ages. For the second PCR, which ran for about 6 to 11 cycles, a sample-barcoded 5' primer and a J-beta primer mix were used. TCRdb re-derived calls from the 5' RACE reads in MiXCR, one entry per CDR3 protein. The data show about 680,000 distinct CDR3 sequences, around 48% seen once. The sequencing input was blood. The receptors stem from a woman aged 55-70 years in good health.

This clonotype was seen only a few times. The chain has TRBV25-1 and TRBJ1-1; 7 bases map to TRBD1. The trim removed 6 bases at V and 3 bases at J, leaving 7 bases unmatched. This CDR3 is 14 amino acids long. CDR1 is MGHDK, CDR2 SYGVNS, per germline. As DNA, the CDR3 is TGTGCCAGCAGGCTTTTTCAGGGGGACACTGAAGCTTTCTTT. It yields the protein CASRLFQGDTEAFF.

CDR3 sequence (DNA): TGCGCCAGCAGTCGGGGTGAAAAGCGGAATATCAATGAGCAGTTCTTC. This codes for CASSRGEKRNINEQFF. The genes are TRBV5-1 and TRBJ2-1; possible D gene TRBD2, 5 bases. The CDR3 is 16 amino acids. In germline, CDR1 is SGHRS, CDR2 YFSETQ. V was pared by 5 bases and J by 6 bases, with 21 bases between.

The genes are TRBV9 and TRBJ2-7; TRBD2 matches at 7 bases. Judging by the DNA end, TRBJ2-5 fits better; the J call may be wrong. Germline CDR1 reads SGDLS; CDR2 reads YYNGEE. The CDR3 sequence is 16 residues long. As DNA, the CDR3 is TGTGCCAGCAGCGCCAAGGGGAGGGCCCTCCAAGAGACCCAGTACTTC. Protein: CASSAKGRALQETQYF.

The rearrangement uses TRBV2 and TRBJ2-1; 9 bases match TRBD1. TRBJ2-7 explains the end of the DNA better; the J call may be wrong. Germline CDR1 reads SNHLY; CDR2 reads FYNNEI. This CDR3 has 14 residues. The CDR3 sequence: CASLGTGHYNEQYF. CDR3 bases: TGTGCCAGCCTGGGGACAGGGCACTACAATGAGCAGTACTTC.

The CDR3 DNA follows: TGTGCCACACGGACCTACAGCGGGAGTAATGTCGGGGAGCTGTTTTTT. Its protein is CATRTYSGSNVGELFF. V and J are TRBV10-3 and TRBJ2-2; 8 bases align to TRBD2. J gave up 7 bases and V 10 bases, and 17 bases lay outside the gene matches. The CDR3 contains 16 residues. Germline lookup yields CDR1 ENHRY and CDR2 SYGVKD.

This clonotype has more than one count but fewer than ten. The chain combines TRBV7-2 with TRBJ1-1; tentative D call: TRBD1 (5 bases). Germline V lookup: CDR1 SGHTA, CDR2 FQGNSA. The CDR3 has 14 amino acids. V lost 5 bases and J 2 bases, leaving 12 bases between the germline ends. The CDR3 loop reads CASSPPGTNTEAFF. The CDR3 nucleotides read TGTGCCAGCAGCCCTCCCGGGACTAACACTGAAGCTTTCTTT.

This chain uses TRBV10-3 with TRBJ2-5; 7 nucleotides line up with TRBD1. The CDR3 sequence is 11 residues long. CDR1 is ENHRY and CDR2 is SYGVKD in the germline V gene. Trimming cost V 9 bases and J 3 bases; bases outside gene matches: 1. The CDR3 DNA reads TGTGCCATAGGGACAGAAGAGACCCAGTACTTC. Its translation is CAIGTEETQYF.

The chain is built from TRBV11-2 and TRBJ2-1; 10 bases line up with TRBD2. The germline V gene encodes CDR1 SGHAT and CDR2 FQNNGV. The CDR3 is 17 residues long. V was pared by 5 bases and J by 0 bases, with 7 bases of the junction left unmatched. The CDR3 loop is CASSNSGRTSSYNEQFF. The CDR3 nucleotides read TGTGCCAGCAGCAATAGCGGGAGGACCAGCTCCTACAATGAGCAGTTCTTC. Together with reference TRBV11-2 and TRBJ2-1, the CDR3 gives the full variable domain: EAGVAQSPRYKIIEKRQSVAFWCNPISGHATLYWYQQILGQGPKLLIQFQNNGVVDDSQLPKDRFSAERLKGVDSTLKIQPAKLEDSAVYLCASSNSGRTSSYNEQFFGPGTRLTVL.

This chain uses TRBV7-2 with TRBJ2-7, with 11 bases aligning to TRBD2. Trimming cost V 1 base and J 3 bases; bases outside gene matches: 8. Per germline, CDR1 SGHTA and CDR2 FQGNSA. The CDR3 extends over 17 amino acids. CDR3 nucleotides: TGTGCCAGCAGCTTAGAACTAGCGGGAGCCCAGGGCTACGAGCAGTACTTC. Amino acids: CASSLELAGAQGYEQYF.

The chain couples TRBV24-1 to TRBJ2-7; 12 bases line up with TRBD2. Trimming removed 2 bases from V and 7 bases from J; junction bases left unmatched: 11. This CDR3 comprises 17 residues. Germline CDR1 KGHDR, CDR2 SFDVKD. In DNA form, the CDR3 reads TGTGCCACCAGTGATTCCCCTCCCCGGACTAGCGGGAATGAGCAGTACTTC. It yields the protein CATSDSPPRTSGNEQYF.

Note on this clonotype: Compared with germline, one end of the junction differs, possibly owing to a read error. The CDR3 loop reads CASSQESGLNEQLFF. CDR3 bases: TGCGCCAGCAGCCAAGAATCGGGACTTAATGAACAACTGTTTTTT. V and J are TRBV4-3 and TRBJ1-4, with D possibly being TRBD1 (5 bases). Germline-derived CDR1 and CDR2 are LGHNA and YSLEER. This CDR3 has 15 amino acids.

This clonotype was seen repeatedly, ten times or more. This chain uses TRBV20-1 with TRBJ2-7; TRBD1 matches at 8 bases. With V trimmed by 5 bases and J by 6 bases, 3 bases remained unmatched. Germline-derived CDR1 and CDR2 are DFQATT and SNEGSKA (reference sequence). The CDR3 runs to 11 residues. This CDR3 reads CSAGGQGEQYF. DNA of the CDR3: TGCAGTGCTGGAGGACAGGGCGAGCAGTACTTC.

The CDR3 DNA reads as TGTGCCAGCAGCCCTCACAGGGGTACGTCCCACGAGCAGTACTTC. Translating gives CASSPHRGTSHEQYF. This sequence joins TRBV7-2 and TRBJ2-7, with 7 positions matching TRBD1. This CDR3 contains 15 residues. Germline loops: CDR1 SGHTA, CDR2 FQGNSA. Losses at the gene ends were 5 bases for V and 5 bases for J; bases not matched to a gene: 12.

This sequence joins TRBV20-1 and TRBJ1-1; maybe TRBD1 (5 bases). Trimming shortened V by 0 bases and J by 6 bases, and 14 bases separated the two germline ends. The CDR3 is made up of 14 amino acids. Germline CDR1 is DFQATT and CDR2 is SNEGSKA (reference sequence). Written as DNA, the CDR3 is TGCAGTGCTAGAGATATGAGGGGTGAGGCTGAAGCTTTCTTT. Residues: CSARDMRGEAEAFF.

The rearrangement links TRBV5-1 to TRBJ2-4, with TRBD2 as a possible D gene (6 bases). V was trimmed by 0 bases and J by 1 base, leaving 8 bases between them. CDR1 and CDR2 (germline): SGHRS, YFSETQ. CDR3 length equals 15 residues. The DNA for the CDR3 is TGCGCCAGCAGCTTGGAAGGAGGGGCCAAAAACATTCAGTACTTC. Amino acid sequence: CASSLEGGAKNIQYF. The whole variable domain, filled in from reference TRBV5-1 and TRBJ2-4, reads KAGVTQTPRYLIKTRGQQVTLSCSPISGHRSVSWYQQTPGQGLQFLFEYFSETQRNKGNFPGRFSGRQFSNSRSEMNVSTLELGDSALYLCASSLEGGAKNIQYFGAGTRLSVL.

V is TRBV20-1 and J is TRBJ1-6; D uncertain. The germline CDR1 and CDR2 sequences are DFQATT and SNEGSKA (reference sequence). V shed 6 bases and J shed 8 bases, with 14 bases lying between them. CDR3 length: 13 residues. DNA of the CDR3: TGCAGTGCCATCCAGAACCGAGATTCACCCCTCCACTTT. Its translation is CSAIQNRDSPLHF.

This rearrangement joins TRBV14 to TRBJ2-5; D is undetermined. This CDR3 region has 14 residues. From germline, CDR1 is SGHDN and CDR2 FVKESK. The V end lost 6 bases, the J end lost 1 base, and 12 bases lay between the germline ends. The CDR3 here is CASSRFGIQETQYF. DNA of the CDR3: TGTGCCAGCAGTAGGTTTGGTATCCAAGAGACCCAGTACTTC. The full variable domain, its missing parts supplied by reference TRBV14 and TRBJ2-5, is EAGVTQFPSHSVIEKGQTVTLRCDPISGHDNLYWYRRVMGKEIKFLLHFVKESKQDESGMPNNRFLAERTGGTYSTLKVQPAELEDSGVYFCASSRFGIQETQYFGPGTRLLVL.

The rearrangement uses TRBV2 and TRBJ1-5; 10 bases map to TRBD1. V was pared by 6 bases and J by 6 bases, with 2 bases of the junction left unmatched. Germline V gene sequence: CDR1 SNHLY, CDR2 FYNNEI. The CDR3 spans 13 residues. The CDR3 coding sequence is TGTGCCAGCAGCAGACAGGGGGCTCAGCCCCAGCATTTT. This sequence encodes CASSRQGAQPQHF.

V is TRBV28 and J is TRBJ2-6; a possible D gene is TRBD2 (5 bases). The germline gives CDR1 MDHEN, CDR2 SYDVKM. The CDR3 has 17 amino acids. V gave up 6 bases and J gave up 8 bases, with 23 bases separating them. The CDR3 bases are TGTGCCAGCAGACGAAGTGACGGGGAGCTCGGGACCAACGTCCTGACTTTC. Translated, it gives CASRRSDGELGTNVLTF.